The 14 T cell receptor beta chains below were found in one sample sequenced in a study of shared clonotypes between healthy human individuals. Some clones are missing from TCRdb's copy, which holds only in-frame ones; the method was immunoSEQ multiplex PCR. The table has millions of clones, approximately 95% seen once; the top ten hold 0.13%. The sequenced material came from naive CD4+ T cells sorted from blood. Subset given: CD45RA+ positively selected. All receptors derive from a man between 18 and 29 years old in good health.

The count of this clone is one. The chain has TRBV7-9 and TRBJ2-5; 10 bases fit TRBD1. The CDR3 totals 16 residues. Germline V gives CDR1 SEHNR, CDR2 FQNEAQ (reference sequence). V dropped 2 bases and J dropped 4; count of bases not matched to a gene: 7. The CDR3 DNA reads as TGTGCCAGCAGCTTAACCGACAGGGGGCGGGGAGAGACCCAGTACTTC. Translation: CASSLTDRGRGETQYF.

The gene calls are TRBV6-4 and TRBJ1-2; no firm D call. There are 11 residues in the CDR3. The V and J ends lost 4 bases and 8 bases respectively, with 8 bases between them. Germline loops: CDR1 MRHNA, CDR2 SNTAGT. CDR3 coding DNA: TGTGCCAGCAGTGGGGGAAGCGGCTACACCTTC. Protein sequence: CASSGGSGYTF.

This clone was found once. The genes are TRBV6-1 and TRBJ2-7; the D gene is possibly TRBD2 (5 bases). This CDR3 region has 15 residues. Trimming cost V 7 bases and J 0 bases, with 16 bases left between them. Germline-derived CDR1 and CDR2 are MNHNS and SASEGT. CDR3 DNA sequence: TGTGCCAGCACCCCAAGAGAGGGTTTCTCCTACGAGCAGTACTTC. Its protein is CASTPREGFSYEQYF.

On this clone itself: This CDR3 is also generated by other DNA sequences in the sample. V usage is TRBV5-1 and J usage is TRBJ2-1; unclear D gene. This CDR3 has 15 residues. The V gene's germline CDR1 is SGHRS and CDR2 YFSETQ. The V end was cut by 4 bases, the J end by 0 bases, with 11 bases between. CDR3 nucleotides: TGCGCCAGCAGCCTACAATCGAGCTCCTACAATGAGCAGTTCTTC. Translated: CASSLQSSSYNEQFF.

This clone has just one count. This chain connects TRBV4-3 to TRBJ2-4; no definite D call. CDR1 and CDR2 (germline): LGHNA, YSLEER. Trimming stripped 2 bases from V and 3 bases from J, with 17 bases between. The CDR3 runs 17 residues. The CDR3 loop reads CASSQTVGFEVKNIQYF. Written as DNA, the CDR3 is TGCGCCAGCAGCCAAACTGTGGGGTTTGAAGTCAAAAACATTCAGTACTTC.

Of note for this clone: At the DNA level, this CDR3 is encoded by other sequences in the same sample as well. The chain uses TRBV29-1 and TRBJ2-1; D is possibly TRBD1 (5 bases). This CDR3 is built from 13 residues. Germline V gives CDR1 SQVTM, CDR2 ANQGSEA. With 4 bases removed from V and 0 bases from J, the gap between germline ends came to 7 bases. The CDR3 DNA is TGCAGCGTTGGGGGCCTCTCCTACAATGAGCAGTTCTTC. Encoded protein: CSVGGLSYNEQFF.

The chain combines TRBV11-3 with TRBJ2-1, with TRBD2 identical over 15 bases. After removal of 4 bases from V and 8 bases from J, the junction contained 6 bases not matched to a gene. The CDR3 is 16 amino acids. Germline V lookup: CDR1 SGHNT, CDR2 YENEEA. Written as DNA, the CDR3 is TGTGCCAGCAGCTCTGGACTAGCGGGGGGGCACGATGAGCAGTTCTTC. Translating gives CASSSGLAGGHDEQFF.

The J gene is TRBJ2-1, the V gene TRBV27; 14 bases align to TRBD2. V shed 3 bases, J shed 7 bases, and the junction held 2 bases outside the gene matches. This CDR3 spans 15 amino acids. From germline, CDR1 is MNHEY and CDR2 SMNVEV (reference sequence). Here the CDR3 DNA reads TGTGCCAGCAGTTTGGGACTAGCGGGAGTTAATGAGCAGTTCTTC. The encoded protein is CASSLGLAGVNEQFF.

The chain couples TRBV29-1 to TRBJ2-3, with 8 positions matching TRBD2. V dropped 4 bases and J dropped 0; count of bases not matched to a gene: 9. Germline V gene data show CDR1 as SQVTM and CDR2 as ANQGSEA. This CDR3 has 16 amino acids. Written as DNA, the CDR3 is TGCAGCGTTGCCCCCAGACTAGCGACTAGCACAGATACGCAGTATTTT. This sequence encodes CSVAPRLATSTDTQYF.

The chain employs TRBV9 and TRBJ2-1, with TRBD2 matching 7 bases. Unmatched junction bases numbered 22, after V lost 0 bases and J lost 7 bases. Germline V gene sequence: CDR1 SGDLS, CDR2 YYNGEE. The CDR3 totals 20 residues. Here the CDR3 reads CASSVDAAGTGGRMVNEQFF. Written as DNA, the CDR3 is TGTGCCAGCAGCGTAGACGCGGCGGGCACGGGAGGCCGGATGGTAAATGAGCAGTTCTTC.

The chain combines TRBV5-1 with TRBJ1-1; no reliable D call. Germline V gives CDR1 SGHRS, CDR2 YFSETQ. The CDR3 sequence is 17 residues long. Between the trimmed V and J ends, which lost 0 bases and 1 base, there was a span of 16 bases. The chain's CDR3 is CASSLGAEIQRNTEAFF. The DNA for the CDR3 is TGCGCCAGCAGCTTGGGGGCCGAAATCCAGAGGAACACTGAAGCTTTCTTT.

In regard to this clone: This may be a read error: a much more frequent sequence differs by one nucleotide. The CDR3 reads CASSIDRDRPQHF. The CDR3 coding sequence is TGTGCCAGTAGTATAGACAGAGATCGGCCCCAGCATTTT. The chain has TRBV19 and TRBJ1-5; D not resolved. The V end was cut by 0 bases, the J end by 9 bases, with 9 bases between. Germline CDR1 LNHDA, CDR2 SQIVND (reference sequence). The CDR3 is 13 residues long.

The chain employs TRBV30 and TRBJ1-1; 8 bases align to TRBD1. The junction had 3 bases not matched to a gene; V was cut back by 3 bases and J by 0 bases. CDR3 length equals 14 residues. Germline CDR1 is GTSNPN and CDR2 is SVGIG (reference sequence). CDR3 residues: CAWRKTGVNTEAFF. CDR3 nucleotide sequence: TGTGCCTGGAGGAAGACAGGGGTGAACACTGAAGCTTTCTTT.

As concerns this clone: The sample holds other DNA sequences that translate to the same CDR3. The CDR3 here is CASSLGESSYNEQFF. CDR3 DNA sequence: TGTGCCAGCAGCTTAGGTGAGAGCTCCTACAATGAGCAGTTCTTC. This chain connects TRBV11-2 to TRBJ2-1; D is unclear. CDR1 SGHAT and CDR2 FQNNGV come from the germline V gene. Deletions cut 1 base from V and 0 bases from J, with 7 bases between. This CDR3 has 15 residues.